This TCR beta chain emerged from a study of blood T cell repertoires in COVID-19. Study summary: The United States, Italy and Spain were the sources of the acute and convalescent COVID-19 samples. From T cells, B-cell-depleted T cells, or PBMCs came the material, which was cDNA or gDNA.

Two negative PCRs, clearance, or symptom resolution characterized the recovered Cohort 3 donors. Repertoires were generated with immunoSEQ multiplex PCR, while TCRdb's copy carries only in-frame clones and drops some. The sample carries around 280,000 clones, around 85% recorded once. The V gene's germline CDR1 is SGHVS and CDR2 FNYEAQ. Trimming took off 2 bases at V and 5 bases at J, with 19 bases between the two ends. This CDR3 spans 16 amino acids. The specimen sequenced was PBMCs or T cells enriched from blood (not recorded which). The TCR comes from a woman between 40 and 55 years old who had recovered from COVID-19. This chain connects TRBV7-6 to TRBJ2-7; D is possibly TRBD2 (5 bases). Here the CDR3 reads CASSLRPSEGSHEQYF. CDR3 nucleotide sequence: TGTGCCAGCAGCTTACGCCCCAGCGAGGGTTCCCACGAGCAGTACTTC. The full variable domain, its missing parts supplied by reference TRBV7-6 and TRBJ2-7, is GAGVSQSPRYKVTKRGQDVALRCDPISGHVSLYWYRQALGQGPEFLTYFNYEAQQDKSGLPNDRFSAERPEGSISTLTIQRTEQRDSAMYRCASSLRPSEGSHEQYFGPGTRLTVT.